This TCR beta chain was captured by sequencing in a study of technical replicates of blood from a few donors (dated by TCRdb to the late 2010s). Comments on this clone: Its antigen remains unidentified. Base qualities are not provided; no much larger clone lies one nucleotide away.

Library preparation employed the immunoSEQ multiplex PCR assay. The table was pulled from immuneACCESS by TCRdb, which kept in-frame rearrangements only. Such tables lose some clones; where checked, under half of the loss comes from unresolved V genes, and the rest has no known cause. Counted in this sample were approximately 94,000 clones; about 96% of them appeared once. The ten largest account for roughly 0.36% of the sample. In the germline V gene (reference sequence), CDR1 corresponds to SEHNR and CDR2 to FQNEAQ. The junction shows trimming of 5 bases on V and 0 bases on J, and the gene matches do not reach 9 bases of it. The CDR3, from cysteine to phenylalanine, totals 16 residues. The retained sequence is limited to the CDR3, 48 bases, with the frame set at the first base.

This clonotype was sampled from a human donor in good health. The V and J genes are TRBV7-9 and TRBJ2-7; TRBD1 agrees with 8 junctional bases. The source material was T cells isolated from PBMCs. The CDR3 region: CASSDRTGGLSYEQYF. The nucleotides are TGTGCCAGCAGCGACCGTACAGGGGGTCTCTCCTACGAGCAGTACTTC.